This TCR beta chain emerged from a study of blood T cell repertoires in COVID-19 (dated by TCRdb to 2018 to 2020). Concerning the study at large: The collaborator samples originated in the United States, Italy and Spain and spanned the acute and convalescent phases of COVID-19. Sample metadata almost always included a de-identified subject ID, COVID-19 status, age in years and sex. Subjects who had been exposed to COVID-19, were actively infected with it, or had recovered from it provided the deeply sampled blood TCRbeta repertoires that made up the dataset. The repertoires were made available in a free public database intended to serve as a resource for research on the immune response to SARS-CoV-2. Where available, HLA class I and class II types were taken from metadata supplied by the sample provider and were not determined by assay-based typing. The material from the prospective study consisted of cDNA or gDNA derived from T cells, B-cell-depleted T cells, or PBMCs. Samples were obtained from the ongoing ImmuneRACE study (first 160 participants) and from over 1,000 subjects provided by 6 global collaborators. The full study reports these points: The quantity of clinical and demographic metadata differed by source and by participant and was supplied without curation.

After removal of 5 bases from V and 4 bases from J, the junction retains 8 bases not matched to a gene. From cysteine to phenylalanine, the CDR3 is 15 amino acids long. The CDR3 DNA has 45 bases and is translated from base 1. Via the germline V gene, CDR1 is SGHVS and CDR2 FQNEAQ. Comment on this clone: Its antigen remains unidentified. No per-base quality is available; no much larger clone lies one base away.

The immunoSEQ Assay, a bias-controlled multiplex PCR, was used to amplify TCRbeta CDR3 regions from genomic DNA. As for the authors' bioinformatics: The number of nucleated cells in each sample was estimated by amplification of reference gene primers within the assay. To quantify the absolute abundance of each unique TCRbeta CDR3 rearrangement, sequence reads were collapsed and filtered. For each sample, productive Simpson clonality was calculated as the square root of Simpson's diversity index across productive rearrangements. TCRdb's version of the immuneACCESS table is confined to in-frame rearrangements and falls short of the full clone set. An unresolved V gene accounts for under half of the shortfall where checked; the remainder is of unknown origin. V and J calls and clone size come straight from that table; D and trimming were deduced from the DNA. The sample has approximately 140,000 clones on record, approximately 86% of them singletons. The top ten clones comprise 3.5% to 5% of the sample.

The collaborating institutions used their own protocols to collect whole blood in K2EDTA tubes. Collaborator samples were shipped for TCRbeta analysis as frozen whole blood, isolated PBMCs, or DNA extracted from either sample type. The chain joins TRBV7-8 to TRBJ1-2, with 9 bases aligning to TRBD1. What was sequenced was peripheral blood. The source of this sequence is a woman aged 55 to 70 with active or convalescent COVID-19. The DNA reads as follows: TGTGCCAGCAGCATAGGACAGGGGCGAGGCTATGGCTACACCTTC. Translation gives CASSIGQGRGYGYTF.